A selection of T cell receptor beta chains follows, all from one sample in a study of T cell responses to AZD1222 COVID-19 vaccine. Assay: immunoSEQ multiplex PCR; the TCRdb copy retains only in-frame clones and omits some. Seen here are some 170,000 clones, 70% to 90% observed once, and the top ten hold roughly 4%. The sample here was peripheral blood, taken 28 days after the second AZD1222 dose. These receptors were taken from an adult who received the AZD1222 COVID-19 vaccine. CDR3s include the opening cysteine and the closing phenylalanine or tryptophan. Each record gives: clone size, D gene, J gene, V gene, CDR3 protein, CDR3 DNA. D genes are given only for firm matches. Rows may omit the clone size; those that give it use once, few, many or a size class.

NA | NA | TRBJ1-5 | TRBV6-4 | CASSLDRNQPQHF | TGTGCCAGCAGCTTGGACAGAAATCAGCCCCAGCATTTT
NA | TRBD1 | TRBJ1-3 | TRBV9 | CASSVGWTGGSLVVGNTIYF | TGTGCCAGCAGCGTAGGTTGGACAGGGGGCTCCCTTGTAGTGGGAAACACCATATATTTT
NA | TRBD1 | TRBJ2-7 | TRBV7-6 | CASSLGTGTRSYEQYF | TGTGCCAGCAGCCTTGGGACAGGAACCCGCTCCTACGAGCAGTACTTC
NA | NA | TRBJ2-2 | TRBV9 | CASSLYGFPNTGELFF | TGTGCCAGCAGCCTTTATGGGTTCCCGAACACCGGGGAGCTGTTTTTT
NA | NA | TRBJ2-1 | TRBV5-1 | CASTLGRGEQFF | TGCGCCAGCACCCTTGGTCGCGGTGAGCAGTTCTTC
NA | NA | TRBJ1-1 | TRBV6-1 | CASSEGAQTEAFF | TGTGCCAGCAGTGAAGGGGCGCAGACTGAAGCTTTCTTT
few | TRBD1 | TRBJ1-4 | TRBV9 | CASSRQGNEKLFF | TGTGCCAGCAGCAGACAGGGGAATGAAAAACTGTTTTTT
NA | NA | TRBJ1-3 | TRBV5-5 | CASSLRVKAGNTIYF | TGTGCCAGCAGCTTGCGAGTTAAAGCTGGAAACACCATATATTTT
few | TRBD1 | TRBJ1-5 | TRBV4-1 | CASSPPEAGGQPQHF | TGCGCCAGCAGCCCCCCCGAGGCAGGGGGTCAGCCCCAGCATTTT
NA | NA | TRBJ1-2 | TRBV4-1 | CASSQDDSPLYGYTF | TGCGCCAGCAGCCAAGATGACTCCCCGTTATATGGCTACACCTTC
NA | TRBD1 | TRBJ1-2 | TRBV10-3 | CAISPLQPTGTDYGYTF | TGTGCCATCAGCCCACTTCAGCCCACCGGGACAGACTATGGCTACACCTTC
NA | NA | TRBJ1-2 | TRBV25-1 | CASSPGQFYGYTF | TGTGCCAGCAGCCCTGGACAATTCTATGGCTACACCTTC
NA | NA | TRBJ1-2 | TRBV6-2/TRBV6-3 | CASSYLASGYTF | TGTGCCAGCAGTTACTTAGCCAGTGGCTACACCTTC
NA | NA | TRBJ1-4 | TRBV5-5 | CASSMGWDTEKLFF | TGTGCCAGCAGCATGGGGTGGGACACTGAAAAACTGTTTTTT
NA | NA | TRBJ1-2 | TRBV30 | CAWSVEFYGYTF | TGTGCCTGGAGTGTCGAATTCTATGGCTACACCTTC
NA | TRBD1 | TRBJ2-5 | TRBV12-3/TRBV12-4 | CASSRDRGETQYF | TGTGCCAGCAGTCGGGACAGGGGAGAGACCCAGTACTTC
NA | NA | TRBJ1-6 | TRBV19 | CASSTRAQGSPLHF | TGTGCCAGTAGTACCCGGGCCCAGGGTTCACCCCTCCACTTT
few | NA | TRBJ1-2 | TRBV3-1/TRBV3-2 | CASSPDGSYGYTF | TGTGCCAGCAGCCCAGACGGCAGCTATGGCTACACCTTC
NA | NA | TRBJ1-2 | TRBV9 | CASSPLGYGYTF | TGTGCCAGCAGCCCGCTTGGGTATGGCTACACCTTC
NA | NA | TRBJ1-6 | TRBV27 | CASSLTPKAESPLHF | TGTGCCAGCAGTTTGACTCCTAAAGCCGAATCACCCCTCCACTTT
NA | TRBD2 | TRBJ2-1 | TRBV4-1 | CASSQTGTSGAHEQFF | TGCGCCAGCAGCCAAACCGGGACTAGCGGGGCCCATGAGCAGTTCTTC
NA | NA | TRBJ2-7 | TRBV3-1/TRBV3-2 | CASSQDGKGSSYEQYF | TGTGCCAGCAGCCAAGACGGGAAGGGGAGCTCCTACGAGCAGTACTTC
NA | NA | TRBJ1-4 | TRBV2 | CASLSQGRYLTNEKLFF | TGTGCCAGCTTGAGCCAGGGGAGATATTTAACTAATGAAAAACTGTTTTTT
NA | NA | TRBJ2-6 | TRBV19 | CASSASGANVLTF | TGTGCCAGTAGTGCCTCTGGGGCCAACGTCCTGACTTTC
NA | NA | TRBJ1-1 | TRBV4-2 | CASSQVDGTEAFF | TGTGCCAGCAGCCAAGTGGATGGCACTGAAGCTTTCTTT
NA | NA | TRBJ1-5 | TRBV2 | CASSEIGRSPQHF | TGTGCCAGCAGTGAAATAGGAAGGTCGCCCCAGCATTTT
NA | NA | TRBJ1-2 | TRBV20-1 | CSARAGYGYTF | TGCAGTGCTAGAGCTGGGTATGGCTACACCTTC
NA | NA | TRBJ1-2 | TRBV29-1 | CSVLGAGISYGYTF | TGCAGCGTCCTGGGAGCGGGAATAAGCTATGGCTACACCTTC
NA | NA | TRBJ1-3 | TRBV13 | CASRSVASGNTIYF | TGTGCCAGCAGATCCGTGGCCTCTGGAAACACCATATATTTT
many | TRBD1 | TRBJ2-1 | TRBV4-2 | CASSQETGESNNEQFF | TGTGCCAGCAGCCAAGAAACAGGGGAGAGCAACAATGAGCAGTTCTTC
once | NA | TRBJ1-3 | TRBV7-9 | CASSFFEGGSGNTIYF | TGTGCCAGCAGCTTTTTCGAAGGGGGCTCTGGAAACACCATATATTTT
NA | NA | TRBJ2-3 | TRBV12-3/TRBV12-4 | CASRLHRDTQYF | TGTGCCAGCAGGCTACATCGCGATACGCAGTATTTT
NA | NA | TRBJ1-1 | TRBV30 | CAWGKSGREAFF | TGTGCCTGGGGGAAATCAGGGCGAGAAGCTTTCTTT
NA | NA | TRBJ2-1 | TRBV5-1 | CASSLEVSYNEQFF | TGCGCCAGCAGCTTGGAGGTGTCCTACAATGAGCAGTTCTTC
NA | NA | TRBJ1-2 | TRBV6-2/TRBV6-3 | CASSFPQANYGYTF | TGTGCCAGCAGTTTCCCACAGGCTAACTATGGCTACACCTTC
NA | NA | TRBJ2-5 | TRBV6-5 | CASRDPLRSTQYF | TGTGCCAGCAGGGACCCCTTAAGATCGACCCAGTACTTC
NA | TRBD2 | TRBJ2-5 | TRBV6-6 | CASSWRGGAGEETQYF | TGTGCCAGCAGTTGGCGGGGGGGCGCGGGAGAAGAGACCCAGTACTTC
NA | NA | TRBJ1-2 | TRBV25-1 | CASGAGSGTGYGYTF | TGTGCCAGCGGGGCTGGATCCGGGACGGGTTATGGCTACACCTTC
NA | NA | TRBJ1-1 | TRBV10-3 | CAITSGGLYTEAFF | TGTGCCATCACTTCAGGTGGCCTTTACACTGAAGCTTTCTTT
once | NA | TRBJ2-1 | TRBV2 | CASTGNEQFF | TGTGCCAGCACAGGGAATGAGCAGTTCTTC
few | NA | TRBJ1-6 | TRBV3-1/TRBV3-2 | CASSQGRVGSSPLHF | TGTGCCAGCAGCCAGGGCAGGGTTGGTAGTTCACCCCTCCACTTT
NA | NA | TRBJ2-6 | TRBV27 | CASSLKYLGSGANVLTF | TGTGCCAGCAGTTTAAAGTATCTGGGCTCTGGGGCCAACGTCCTGACTTTC
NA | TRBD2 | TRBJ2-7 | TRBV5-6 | CASSFYEIAGRIEQYF | TGTGCCAGCAGCTTTTACGAGATAGCGGGGAGGATAGAGCAGTACTTC
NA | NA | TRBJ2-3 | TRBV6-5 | CASLSPGTDTQYF | TGTGCCAGCCTCTCCCCGGGGACAGATACGCAGTATTTT
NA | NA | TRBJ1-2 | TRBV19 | CASSWPSSGNYGYTF | TGTGCCAGTAGTTGGCCAAGTTCGGGGAACTATGGCTACACCTTC
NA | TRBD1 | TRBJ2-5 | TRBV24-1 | CATSDSGQGQETQYF | TGTGCCACCAGTGATTCAGGACAGGGACAAGAGACCCAGTACTTC
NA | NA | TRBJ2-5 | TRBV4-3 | CASSSGVLPQETQYF | TGCGCCAGCAGCTCGGGGGTACTACCCCAAGAGACCCAGTACTTC
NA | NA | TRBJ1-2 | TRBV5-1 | CASSLADPRDGYTF | TGCGCCAGCAGCCTGGCGGACCCCCGGGATGGCTACACCTTC
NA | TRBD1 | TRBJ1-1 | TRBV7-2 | CASSEQGRTEAFF | TGTGCCAGCAGCGAACAGGGGCGGACTGAAGCTTTCTTT
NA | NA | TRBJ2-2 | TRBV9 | CASSVARVENTGELFF | TGTGCCAGCAGCGTAGCCCGGGTTGAGAACACCGGGGAGCTGTTTTTT
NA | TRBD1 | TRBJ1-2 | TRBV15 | CATSTTGGGGYTF | TGTGCCACCAGCACCACAGGGGGTGGTGGCTACACCTTC